Given below is one TCR beta chain in context. Antigen specificity is unknown. The source of the sample is a study of CD8 T cells in ankylosing spondylitis. V lost 2 bases to trimming and J lost 2 bases, with 10 bases between them. The CDR3 has 13 residues. The germline gives CDR1 GTSNPN, CDR2 SVGIG (reference sequence). Using its own MiXCR run on the 5' RACE reads, TCRdb lists one record per CDR3 protein. The profile covers fewer than 650,000 distinct CDR3 sequences, with more than 9.5% appearing a single time and 6.8% taken by the ten largest. Study results and limitations: What appeared characteristic of ankylosing spondylitis blood was a TCR beta motif of eight highly homologous variants.

This clonotype was obtained from a male donor with ankylosing spondylitis. The chain employs TRBV30 and TRBJ2-7; D unclear. The sample comprised blood, either unsorted or a sorted T cell fraction (not recorded which). CDR3 DNA sequence: TGTGCCTGGAGTTCGGACGGCCCCTACGAGCAGTACTTC. Translated: CAWSSDGPYEQYF.